The T cell receptor (beta chain) described here comes from a study of T cells in Graves' hyperthyroidism and ophthalmopathy. V lost 2 bases to trimming and J lost 8 bases; unmatched junction nucleotides: 8. The germline V gene has CDR1 KGHSH and CDR2 LQKENI. CDR3 length: 15 amino acids. There are many counts of this clonotype. Its antigen is still unknown. Overall study results and limits: A model of 13 V-J features distinguished ophthalmopathy from stable hyperthyroidism. The model anticipated ophthalmopathy a median around six months pre-onset.

RNA transcripts yielded amplified TCR beta CDR3 regions. The HTBI primer set served for first-round RT-PCR of the TCR CDR3. TCRdb reprocessed the multiplex PCR reads via MiXCR and lists one record per CDR3 protein. The data contain around 340,000 distinct CDR3 sequences, around 16% of them singletons. Exclusion of a patient resulted from uncontrolled infection, other autoimmune disease, pregnancy or lactation. The source is a man under 40 with Graves' hyperthyroidism. The sequenced material came from blood. The chain couples TRBV18 to TRBJ1-4, with 7 positions matching TRBD1. CDR3 nucleotide sequence: TGTGCCAGCTCACCAGGGAGGACAGGTACCGAAAAACTGTTTTTT. Residues: CASSPGRTGTEKLFF.